The 5 T cell receptor beta chains in this list originate from one sample, sequenced in a study of blood T cell repertoires in COVID-19. The repertoire was sequenced with immunoSEQ multiplex PCR; TCRdb's copy has only in-frame clones and lacks some. This sample has fewer than 150,000 clones, with roughly 80% found just once. The sequenced sample consisted of peripheral blood. Every receptor here comes from a man in his 70s with acute or convalescent COVID-19.

The chain is built from TRBV28 and TRBJ1-2, with a tentative D call TRBD1 (5 bases). The CDR3 has 16 amino acids. The V and J ends lost 2 bases and 1 base respectively, with 14 bases between them. The germline gives CDR1 MDHEN, CDR2 SYDVKM. The CDR3, as DNA: TGTGCCAGCAGTTTAGGGGGGTTCCCATTTAACTATGGCTACACCTTC. It is translated as CASSLGGFPFNYGYTF.

The chain uses TRBV6-2 or TRBV6-3 and TRBJ1-5; 8 bases are shared with TRBD1. The CDR3 contains 15 residues. Germline assignment: CDR1 MNHEY and CDR2 SVGEGT. The junction had 9 bases not matched to a gene; V was cut back by 6 bases and J by 5 bases. The DNA of the CDR3 is TGTGCCAGCAGCCAGAATCAGGGGGCTTATCAGCCCCAGCATTTT. Translating gives CASSQNQGAYQPQHF.

This clone was recorded only once. The chain combines TRBV30 with TRBJ1-6; D is ambiguous. Per the germline V gene, CDR1 is GTSNPN and CDR2 is SVGIG (reference sequence). The CDR3 covers 12 residues. V lost 0 bases and J lost 9, with 6 bases in between. CDR3: CAWSVRGSPLHF. The DNA for the CDR3 is TGTGCCTGGAGTGTACGGGGTTCACCCCTCCACTTT.

The table lists this clone with a count of one. The V gene is TRBV7-3, the J gene TRBJ2-5; 7 bases are a match to TRBD1. V gave up 2 bases and J gave up 7 bases; unmatched junction bases: 7. Germline CDR1 SGHTA, CDR2 FQGTGA. This CDR3 is built from 14 residues. CDR3 protein: CASSLRQGEGTQYF. The CDR3 nucleotides read TGTGCCAGCAGCTTACGACAGGGAGAGGGGACCCAGTACTTC.

The V call is TRBV3-1 (or the pseudogene TRBV3-2), the J call TRBJ1-3; the D is unclear. Germline V lookup: CDR1 LGHDT, CDR2 YNNKEL (reference sequence). Trimming removed 1 base from V and 0 bases from J, with 16 bases in between. The CDR3 loop spans 18 amino acids. The CDR3 protein is CASSQVAPRRASGNTIYF. As DNA, the CDR3 is TGTGCCAGCAGCCAAGTAGCCCCTAGGAGGGCCTCTGGAAACACCATATATTTT.